Below, 20 T cell receptor beta chains from the same sample are listed, as sequenced in a study of blood T cell repertoires in COVID-19. The data were produced by immunoSEQ multiplex PCR, yet TCRdb's version contains in-frame clones alone and is incomplete. The sample shows roughly 91,000 clones, roughly 84% of them seen only once. Sequencing input: peripheral blood. The receptors stem from a man between 65 and 85 years old with active or convalescent COVID-19.

The genes are TRBV30 and TRBJ2-3; D remains ambiguous. Germline loops: CDR1 GTSNPN, CDR2 SVGIG (reference sequence). The V end lost 1 base, the J end lost 2 bases, and 7 bases lay between the germline ends. The CDR3 loop spans 13 amino acids. The CDR3 DNA follows: TGTGCCTGGAGTGGGGCCAACACAGATACGCAGTATTTT. Its translation is CAWSGANTDTQYF.

V usage is TRBV29-1 and J usage is TRBJ1-2; 8 positions agree with TRBD1. Per the germline V gene, CDR1 is SQVTM and CDR2 is ANQGSEA. The CDR3 is made up of 17 amino acids. Losses at the gene ends were 3 bases for V and 2 bases for J; bases not matched to a gene: 14. CDR3 nucleotide sequence: TGCAGCGTTGATTTTGTGGCCGACAGGGGTTCCAACTATGGCTACACCTTC. Encoded protein: CSVDFVADRGSNYGYTF.

The chain is built from TRBV7-6 and TRBJ2-2, with 7 bases matching TRBD1. The J segment lost 2 bases and the V segment lost 5 bases, leaving 5 bases of the junction unmatched. The germline V gene has CDR1 SGHVS and CDR2 FNYEAQ. The CDR3 extends over 15 amino acids. The CDR3 here is CASSPRGLNTGELFF. The DNA for the CDR3 is TGTGCCAGCAGCCCTAGGGGGCTTAACACCGGGGAGCTGTTTTTT. The full variable domain, completed using reference TRBV7-6 and TRBJ2-2, is GAGVSQSPRYKVTKRGQDVALRCDPISGHVSLYWYRQALGQGPEFLTYFNYEAQQDKSGLPNDRFSAERPEGSISTLTIQRTEQRDSAMYRCASSPRGLNTGELFFGEGSRLTVL.

The chain is built from TRBV5-5 and TRBJ1-5; perhaps TRBD1 as D (5 bases). Deletions cut 0 bases from V and 9 bases from J, with 13 bases between. This CDR3 region has 14 residues. Looked up from germline, CDR1 is SGHKS and CDR2 is YYEKEE (reference sequence). The CDR3 nucleotides read TGTGCCAGCAGCTTGGTCGCGGCAGGGCGGCCCCAGCATTTT. It specifies CASSLVAAGRPQHF.

The chain is built from TRBV5-4 and TRBJ1-6; TRBD1 might be the D (5 bases). Germline lookup yields CDR1 SGHNT and CDR2 YYREEE (reference sequence). The V end lost 3 bases, the J end lost 5 bases, and 15 bases lay between the germline ends. The CDR3 loop spans 16 amino acids. The DNA for the CDR3 is TGTGCCAGCAGCTCCGGGGGGGGAGGGAATAATTCACCCCTCCACTTT. Translating it yields CASSSGGGGNNSPLHF.

The V call is TRBV6-5, the J call TRBJ1-1, with TRBD1 matching over 7 bases. CDR1 MNHEY and CDR2 SVGAGI come from the germline V gene. Unmatched junction bases numbered 9, after V lost 4 bases and J lost 4 bases. There are 15 residues in the CDR3. Here the CDR3 DNA reads TGTGCCAGCAGTTTGACAGGGATGGCGGTCACTGAAGCTTTCTTT. Protein product: CASSLTGMAVTEAFF.

This clone was seen once. V usage is TRBV18 and J usage is TRBJ1-4; D unclear. This CDR3 region has 15 residues. V lost 2 bases to trimming and J lost 7 bases, with 14 bases between them. In germline, CDR1 is KGHSH, CDR2 LQKENI. In DNA form, the CDR3 reads TGTGCCAGCTCACCAGGGCAAGGATACAGTGAAAAACTGTTTTTT. Translated, it gives CASSPGQGYSEKLFF. The variable domain in full, with the rest retrieved from reference TRBV18 and TRBJ1-4, is NAGVMQNPRHLVRRRGQEARLRCSPMKGHSHVYWYRQLPEEGLKFMVYLQKENIIDESGMPKERFSAEFPKEGPSILRIQQVVRGDSAAYFCASSPGQGYSEKLFFGSGTQLSVL.

The chain carries TRBV6-5 and TRBJ1-6; 9 bases map to TRBD1. The germline CDR1 and CDR2 sequences are MNHEY and SVGAGI. This CDR3 contains 16 residues. V was pared by 4 bases and J by 7 bases, with 8 bases of the junction left unmatched. The CDR3 spells CASSLTGGAGNSPLHF. The CDR3 DNA reads as TGTGCCAGCAGTTTAACAGGGGGCGCCGGGAATTCACCCCTCCACTTT.

The chain combines TRBV5-1 with TRBJ1-1; tentative D call: TRBD1 (5 bases). Trimming stripped 3 bases from V and 6 bases from J, with 21 bases between. The CDR3 is made up of 16 amino acids. Germline V lookup: CDR1 SGHRS, CDR2 YFSETQ. CDR3 sequence (DNA): TGCGCCAGCAGCTCACAAGGCCAGGGCGGCTCTGCTGAAGCTTTCTTT. Its protein is CASSSQGQGGSAEAFF.

This clone was seen more than once but under ten times. The chain is built from TRBV9 and TRBJ2-2, with TRBD2 identical over 8 bases. J gave up 4 bases and V 4 bases, and 15 bases lay outside the gene matches. Germline assignment: CDR1 SGDLS and CDR2 YYNGEE. The CDR3 contains 18 residues. The CDR3 DNA follows: TGTGCCAGCAGCCCCCCGCGGCCGGGACTAGAAATCACCGGGGAGCTGTTTTTT. This sequence encodes CASSPPRPGLEITGELFF. The whole variable domain, remainder taken from reference TRBV9 and TRBJ2-2, is DSGVTQTPKHLITATGQRVTLRCSPRSGDLSVYWYQQSLDQGLQFLIQYYNGEERAKGNILERFSAQQFPDLHSELNLSSLELGDSALYFCASSPPRPGLEITGELFFGEGSRLTVL.

Only a few counts were recorded for this clone. The chain carries TRBV6-5 and TRBJ1-3, with unresolved D. Germline-derived CDR1 and CDR2 are MNHEY and SVGAGI. Trimming removed 5 bases at V and 2 bases at J, with 13 bases between. The CDR3 length is 15 residues. The CDR3 protein is CASSNMGPPGNTIYF. DNA for the CDR3: TGTGCCAGCAGTAACATGGGCCCCCCTGGAAACACCATATATTTT.

J is TRBJ1-6 and V is TRBV2, with TRBD1 matching 8 bases. CDR3 length: 13 amino acids. Looked up from germline, CDR1 is SNHLY and CDR2 is FYNNEI. After removal of 8 bases from V and 10 bases from J, the junction contained 7 bases not matched to a gene. The CDR3 nucleotides read TGTGCCAGCGGTGGACAGGGTTTATCACCCCTCCACTTT. Translated, it gives CASGGQGLSPLHF.

The genes are TRBV14 and TRBJ2-2; TRBD1 matches at 8 bases. With V trimmed by 1 base and J by 6 bases, 1 base remained unmatched. Germline V CDR1 and CDR2: SGHDN, FVKESK. The CDR3 is 14 residues long. In nucleotides, the CDR3 is TGTGCCAGCAGCCAAGCGACAGGGGCCGGGGAGCTGTTTTTT. Translating gives CASSQATGAGELFF.

V is TRBV5-4 and J is TRBJ1-2; the match to TRBD1 covers 7 bases. This CDR3 region has 16 residues. V was pared by 3 bases and J by 0 bases, with 8 bases of the junction left unmatched. From germline, CDR1 is SGHNT and CDR2 YYREEE (reference sequence). CDR3 in DNA: TGTGCCAGCAGCTCTGGAGGGGGCTCGTCTAACTATGGCTACACCTTC. As protein: CASSSGGGSSNYGYTF.

The sample holds a few counts of this clone. This sequence joins TRBV19 and TRBJ1-2, with a possible D match to TRBD1 (6 bases). CDR3 length: 14 amino acids. Germline CDR1 and CDR2: LNHDA and SQIVND (reference sequence). The V gene lost 4 bases and the J gene lost 3 bases, with 12 bases spanning the gap. Here the CDR3 DNA reads TGTGCCAGTAGTACTACAGGGACCCACTATGGCTACACCTTC. Translated: CASSTTGTHYGYTF. The full variable domain, rest sourced from reference TRBV19 and TRBJ1-2, is DGGITQSPKYLFRKEGQNVTLSCEQNLNHDAMYWYRQDPGQGLRLIYYSQIVNDFQKGDIAEGYSVSREKKESFPLTVTSAQKNPTAFYLCASSTTGTHYGYTFGSGTRLTVV.

The chain employs TRBV7-2 and TRBJ2-7; 8 nucleotides line up with TRBD2. Germline CDR1 is SGHTA and CDR2 is FQGNSA. Trimming cost V 2 bases and J 3 bases; bases outside gene matches: 6. CDR3 size: 15 residues. The CDR3 DNA follows: TGTGCCAGCAGCTTATCCGGGGGGGATAACTACGAGCAGTACTTC. It encodes CASSLSGGDNYEQYF.

The rearrangement joins TRBV5-1 to TRBJ2-7, with a weak D call TRBD2 (6 bases). Germline CDR1 and CDR2: SGHRS and YFSETQ. Trimming cost V 2 bases and J 2 bases, with 14 bases left between them. This CDR3 spans 15 amino acids. The CDR3 DNA follows: TGCGCCAGCAGCTTACTCGGGACTGAGACCTACGAGCAGTACTTC. It translates to CASSLLGTETYEQYF.

This clone has a single count. The genes are TRBV3-1 (or the pseudogene TRBV3-2) and TRBJ2-7; 12 bases are shared with TRBD2. The CDR3 has 14 amino acids. J gave up 3 bases and V 8 bases, and 5 bases lay outside the gene matches. Per the germline V gene, CDR1 is LGHDT and CDR2 is YNNKEL (reference sequence). The CDR3, as DNA: TGTGCCAGCGGGCTAGCGGGGGGGAGCTACGAGCAGTACTTC. Protein: CASGLAGGSYEQYF.

The chain has TRBV7-3 and TRBJ1-1; TRBD1 aligns across 8 bases. V shed 0 bases, J shed 4 bases, and the junction held 4 bases outside the gene matches. The CDR3 totals 15 residues. Looked up from germline, CDR1 is SGHTA and CDR2 is FQGTGA. The CDR3 sequence: CASSLTTQGGTEAFF. CDR3 DNA sequence: TGTGCCAGCAGCTTAACCACACAGGGGGGCACTGAAGCTTTCTTT.

The J gene is TRBJ2-2, the V gene TRBV10-3, with D perhaps matching TRBD2 (6 bases). Trimming left V 5 bases short and J 5 bases short, with 9 bases between. The V gene's germline CDR1 is ENHRY and CDR2 SYGVKD. CDR3 length: 13 amino acids. The CDR3 here is CAISPGTTGELFF. The CDR3 DNA is TGTGCCATCAGTCCCGGGACTACCGGGGAGCTGTTTTTT.